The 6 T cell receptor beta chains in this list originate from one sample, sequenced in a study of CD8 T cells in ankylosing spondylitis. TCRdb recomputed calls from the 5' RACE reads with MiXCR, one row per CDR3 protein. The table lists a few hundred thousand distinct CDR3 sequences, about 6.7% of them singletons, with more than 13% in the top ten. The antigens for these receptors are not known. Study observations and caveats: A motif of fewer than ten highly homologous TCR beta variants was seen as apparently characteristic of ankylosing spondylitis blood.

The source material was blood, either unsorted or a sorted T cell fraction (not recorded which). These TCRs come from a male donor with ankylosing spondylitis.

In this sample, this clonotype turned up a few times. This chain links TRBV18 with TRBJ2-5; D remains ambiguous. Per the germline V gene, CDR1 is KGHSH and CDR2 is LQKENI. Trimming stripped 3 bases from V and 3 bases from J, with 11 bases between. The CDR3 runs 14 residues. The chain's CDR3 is CASSPEFEEETQYF. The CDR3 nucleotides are TGTGCCAGCTCACCCGAATTTGAGGAAGAGACCCAGTACTTC.

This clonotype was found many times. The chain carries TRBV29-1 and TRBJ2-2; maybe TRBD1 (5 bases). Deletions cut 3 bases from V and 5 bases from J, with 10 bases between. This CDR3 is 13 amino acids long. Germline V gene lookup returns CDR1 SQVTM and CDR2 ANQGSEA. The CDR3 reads CSVDDRNTGELFF. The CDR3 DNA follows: TGCAGCGTTGATGACAGAAATACCGGGGAGCTGTTTTTT.

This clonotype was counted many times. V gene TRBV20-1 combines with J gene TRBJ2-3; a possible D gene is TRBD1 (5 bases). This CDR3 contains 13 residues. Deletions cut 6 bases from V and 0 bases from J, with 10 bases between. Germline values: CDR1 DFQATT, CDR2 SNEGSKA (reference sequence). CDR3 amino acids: CSAPTESTDTQYF. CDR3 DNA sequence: TGCAGTGCCCCGACAGAAAGCACAGATACGCAGTATTTT.

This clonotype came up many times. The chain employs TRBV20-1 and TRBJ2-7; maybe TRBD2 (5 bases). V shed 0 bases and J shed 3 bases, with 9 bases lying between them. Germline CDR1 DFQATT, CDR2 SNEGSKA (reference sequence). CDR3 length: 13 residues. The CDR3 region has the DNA TGCAGTGCTAGAGACGGGCGGGTCTACGAGCAGTACTTC. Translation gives CSARDGRVYEQYF.

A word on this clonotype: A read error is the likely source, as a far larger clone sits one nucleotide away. CDR3 in DNA: TGTACCAGCAGTTTCGGCAGCTCCTACGAGCAGTACTTC. Translation: CTSSFGSSYEQYF. This sequence joins TRBV12-3 or TRBV12-4 and TRBJ2-7; no clear D. The CDR3 contains 13 residues.

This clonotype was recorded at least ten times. CDR3 sequence (DNA): TGTGCCAGCAGTTTGATCTCTAGCGGGAGCGGAGAGCAGTACTTC. The encoded protein is CASSLISSGSGEQYF. The V call is TRBV27, the J call TRBJ2-7; TRBD2 matches at 10 bases. V trimming: 3 bases; J trimming: 7 bases; junction bases outside the gene matches: 9. Germline V CDR1 and CDR2: MNHEY, SMNVEV (reference sequence). This CDR3 comprises 15 residues.